These 12 T cell receptor beta chains came from one sample sequenced in a study of T cell changes during pregnancy in multiple sclerosis. TCRdb's table, derived via immunoSEQ multiplex PCR, lists solely in-frame clones and lacks some. The sample yields under 50,000 clones, roughly 94% seen once. The sample was CD8+ T cells from peripheral blood mononuclear cells, taken in the first trimester of pregnancy. These receptors came from a female donor with multiple sclerosis, enrolled in a pregnancy study.

This clone is a singleton in its sample. The chain uses TRBV6-5 and TRBJ1-1, with TRBD1 as a possible D gene (5 bases). CDR3 size: 14 residues. The V gene lost 2 bases and the J gene lost 5 bases, with 12 bases spanning the gap. Germline V gives CDR1 MNHEY, CDR2 SVGAGI. CDR3 bases: TGTGCCAGCAGTTACGGTGAAAGGGGAACTGAAGCTTTCTTT. Translating it yields CASSYGERGTEAFF.

This rearrangement joins TRBV7-9 to TRBJ1-4, with D hard to call. Looked up from germline, CDR1 is SEHNR and CDR2 is FQNEAQ (reference sequence). V lost 1 base and J lost 5, with 11 bases in between. CDR3 length: 15 amino acids. CDR3: CASSLGADNNEKLFF. The CDR3 nucleotides read TGTGCCAGCAGCTTAGGGGCAGACAACAATGAAAAACTGTTTTTT.

The J gene is TRBJ2-5, the V gene TRBV9, with 7 bases identical to TRBD1. The closer fit of TRBJ2-7 to the DNA end suggests the J call may be wrong. The CDR3 length is 14 residues. Germline loops: CDR1 SGDLS, CDR2 YYNGEE. CDR3 sequence reads: CASSVVGDSYEQYF. The CDR3 nucleotides are TGTGCCAGCAGCGTAGTAGGGGACAGCTACGAGCAGTACTTC.

The chain recombines TRBV5-1 with TRBJ1-1, with 7 positions matching TRBD1. CDR3 length equals 14 residues. The V gene's germline CDR1 is SGHRS and CDR2 YFSETQ. Trimming at V came to 2 bases and at J to 2 bases, leaving 3 bases not matched to a gene. The CDR3 DNA reads as TGCGCCAGCAGCTTCCAGGGGGTTAACACTGAAGCTTTCTTT. Translating it yields CASSFQGVNTEAFF.

This chain joins TRBV6-5 and TRBJ2-1; D is uncertain. The CDR3 extends over 13 amino acids. The V gene's germline CDR1 is MNHEY and CDR2 SVGAGI. Trimming shortened V by 0 bases and J by 4 bases, and 4 bases separated the two germline ends. The CDR3 spells CASSYSAYNEQFF. CDR3 nucleotides: TGTGCCAGCAGTTACTCAGCTTACAATGAGCAGTTCTTC.

J is TRBJ2-1 and V is TRBV5-8; TRBD2 aligns across 9 bases. The junction had 10 bases not matched to a gene; V was cut back by 0 bases and J by 3 bases. The CDR3 runs to 18 residues. The germline CDR1 and CDR2 sequences are SGHTS and YDEGEE. This CDR3 is CASSLDGSRLAVYNEQFF. The CDR3 bases are TGTGCCAGCAGCTTGGATGGGTCGAGACTAGCGGTCTACAATGAGCAGTTCTTC.

Comment on this clone: Germline and junction disagree at one end, which may indicate a read error. As DNA, the CDR3 is TGTGCCAGCAGTTTAACTAGCCGGCCTCAAGAGGCCCAGTACTTC. This sequence encodes CASSLTSRPQEAQYF. V and J are TRBV27 and TRBJ2-5; D possibly corresponds to TRBD2 (6 bases). Germline V CDR1 and CDR2: MNHEY, SMNVEV (reference sequence). The CDR3 extends over 15 amino acids.

The V call is TRBV11-2, the J call TRBJ2-1; 7 nucleotides agree with TRBD2. Trimming at V came to 1 base and at J to 0 bases, leaving 3 bases not matched to a gene. Germline values: CDR1 SGHAT, CDR2 FQNNGV. This CDR3 has 16 residues. The CDR3 is CASSLGSGGSYNEQFF. The CDR3 bases are TGTGCCAGCAGCTTAGGATCGGGAGGCTCCTACAATGAGCAGTTCTTC.

V usage is TRBV5-4 and J usage is TRBJ2-7, with 7 bases that match TRBD1. Germline-derived CDR1 and CDR2 are SGHNT and YYREEE (reference sequence). The CDR3 totals 14 residues. V dropped 1 base and J dropped 0; count of bases not matched to a gene: 1. CDR3 nucleotides: TGTGCCAGCAGCTTGCGGGACAGCTCCTACGAGCAGTACTTC. This gives the protein CASSLRDSSYEQYF.

The chain employs TRBV30 and TRBJ2-2; 7 positions agree with TRBD1. The V gene end was trimmed by 4 bases and the J gene end by 6 bases; junction bases not matched to a gene: 8. Germline V gene data show CDR1 as GTSNPN and CDR2 as SVGIG (reference sequence). CDR3 size: 14 residues. CDR3 sequence reads: CAWTHRGWSGELFF. The CDR3 DNA reads as TGTGCCTGGACCCACAGGGGATGGTCCGGGGAGCTGTTTTTT.

The rearrangement links TRBV27 to TRBJ1-2; D perhaps matches TRBD1 (5 bases). The CDR3 runs 17 residues. Trimming pared 2 bases from V and 4 bases from J, leaving 20 bases between. Germline assignment: CDR1 MNHEY and CDR2 SMNVEV (reference sequence). This CDR3 reads CASSLRQLVGGSYGYTF. For the CDR3, the DNA is TGTGCCAGCAGTTTAAGACAGTTAGTCGGAGGGTCCTATGGCTACACCTTC.

J is TRBJ2-3 and V is TRBV9; the match to TRBD1 covers 7 bases. This CDR3 comprises 16 residues. Germline assignment: CDR1 SGDLS and CDR2 YYNGEE. V lost 3 bases and J lost 4; bases outside the gene matches: 11. CDR3 bases: TGTGCCAGCAGCGGCCCGACAGGGAGCTGGTCAGATACGCAGTATTTT. Protein: CASSGPTGSWSDTQYF.